Listed below are T cell receptor beta chains from one sample, sequenced in a study of cytomegalovirus exposure and HLA in healthy donors. Measured with immunoSEQ multiplex PCR; TCRdb has only the in-frame clones, and not every one. Here the sample spans roughly 130,000 clones, around 89% being singletons. The sequenced sample was PBMCs. The receptors derive from a woman aged 25 to 45 in good health and CMV-seropositive. Each CDR3 is given with its conserved first and last residue.

j_call v_call cdr3_aa
TRBJ2-7 TRBV5-1 CASSSGQSSYEQYF
TRBJ2-1 TRBV27 CASSLLWTADNEQFF
TRBJ2-7 TRBV6-6 CASSYSGRAEEQYF
TRBJ1-5 TRBV6-7 CASRPGQGTPSNQPQHF
TRBJ2-7 TRBV2 CASSAGRGSYEQYF
TRBJ2-7 TRBV7-8 CASSFDPQRGVNYEQYF
TRBJ1-3 TRBV7-6 CASSSDILSGNTIYF
TRBJ1-1 TRBV6-6 CASSPHFKTEAFF
TRBJ2-7 TRBV19 CARGTGVDEQYF
TRBJ2-5 TRBV5-1 CASSSGQTQETQYF
TRBJ2-3 TRBV7-8 CASSLRTGRADTQYF
TRBJ2-1 TRBV2 CASSVNSYNEQFF
TRBJ2-2 TRBV14 CASRPGTRSGELFF
TRBJ2-7 TRBV27 CASSLSGRAEQYF
TRBJ1-3 TRBV7-6 CASSLGRGIHGNTIYF
TRBJ2-5 TRBV12-2 CASRLSPHRRVRETQYF
TRBJ2-5 TRBV7-9 CASSLSPGQETQYF
TRBJ2-1 TRBV6-1 CASSVLRGGRGEQFF
TRBJ1-2 TRBV5-5 CASSLSWGVFRGYTF
TRBJ1-2 TRBV4-2 CASSQVAGNYGYTF
TRBJ2-1 TRBV6-6 CASSTREANEQFF
TRBJ2-7 TRBV5-1 CASSPTSGRVNEQYF
TRBJ1-4 TRBV5-1 CASSLWQGWNEKLFF
TRBJ2-2 TRBV6-5 CASGPEGTGELFF
TRBJ2-7 TRBV9 CASSVEAQGYEQYF
TRBJ2-2 TRBV7-3 CASSFAGAGTGELFF
TRBJ1-2 TRBV25-1 CASAGWGSAYGYTF
TRBJ2-7 TRBV6-1 CASSERAAGGYEQYF
TRBJ2-7 TRBV5-4 CASSWDRSSYEQYF
TRBJ1-5 TRBV19 CASAGTGNQPQHF
TRBJ2-1 TRBV29-1 CSVDGYRGQDEQFF
TRBJ2-1 TRBV13 CASSDGTSLPNNEQFF
TRBJ2-3 TRBV9 CASTTGGTDTQYF
TRBJ2-1 TRBV28 CASSSLAGGPGEQFF
TRBJ1-6 TRBV2 CASSDWAPDNSPLHF
TRBJ1-2 TRBV2 CASSGRTFYGYTF
TRBJ2-1 TRBV9 CASSVGGGSSYNEQFF
TRBJ2-3 TRBV19 CASSADSTQYF
TRBJ2-6 TRBV2 CASKGQTFSGANVLTF
TRBJ2-3 TRBV11-2 CASSRGTSGRREGDTQYF
TRBJ2-1 TRBV2 CASTRDRGHNEQFF
TRBJ2-3 TRBV28 CASSFSGVSTDTQYF